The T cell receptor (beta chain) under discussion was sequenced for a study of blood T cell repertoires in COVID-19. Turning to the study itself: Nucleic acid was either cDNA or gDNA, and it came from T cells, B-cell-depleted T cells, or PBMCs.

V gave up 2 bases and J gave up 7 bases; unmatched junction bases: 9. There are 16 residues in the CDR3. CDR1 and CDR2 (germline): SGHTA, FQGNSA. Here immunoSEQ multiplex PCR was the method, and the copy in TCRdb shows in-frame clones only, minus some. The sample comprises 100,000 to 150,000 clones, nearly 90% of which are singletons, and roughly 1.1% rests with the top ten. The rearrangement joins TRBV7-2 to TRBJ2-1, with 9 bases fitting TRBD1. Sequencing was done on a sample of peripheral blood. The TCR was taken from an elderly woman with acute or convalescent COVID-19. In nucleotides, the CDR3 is TGTGCCAGCAGCTTACATACGGGACAGGGCTTTAATGAGCAGTTCTTC. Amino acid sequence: CASSLHTGQGFNEQFF.